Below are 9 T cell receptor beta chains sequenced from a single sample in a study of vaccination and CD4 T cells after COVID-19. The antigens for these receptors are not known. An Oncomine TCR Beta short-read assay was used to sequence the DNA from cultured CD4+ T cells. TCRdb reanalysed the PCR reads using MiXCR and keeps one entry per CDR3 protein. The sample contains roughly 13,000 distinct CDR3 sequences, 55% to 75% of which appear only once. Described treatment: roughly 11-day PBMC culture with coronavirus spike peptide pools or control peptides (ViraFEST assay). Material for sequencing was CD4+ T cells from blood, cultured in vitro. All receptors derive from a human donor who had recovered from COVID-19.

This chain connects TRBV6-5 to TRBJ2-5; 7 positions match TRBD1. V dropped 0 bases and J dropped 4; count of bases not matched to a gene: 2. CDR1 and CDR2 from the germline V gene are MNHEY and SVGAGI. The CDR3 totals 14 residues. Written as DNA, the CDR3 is TGTGCCAGCAGTTACTCGAACAGGGGAGAGACCCAGTACTTC. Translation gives CASSYSNRGETQYF.

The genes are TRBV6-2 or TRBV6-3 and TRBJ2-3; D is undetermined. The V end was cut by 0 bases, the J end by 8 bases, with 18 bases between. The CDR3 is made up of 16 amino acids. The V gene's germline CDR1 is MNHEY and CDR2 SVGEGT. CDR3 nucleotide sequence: TGTGCCAGCAGTTACTCCGACCGACTCTTCCTTCTTACGCAGTATTTT. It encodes CASSYSDRLFLLTQYF.

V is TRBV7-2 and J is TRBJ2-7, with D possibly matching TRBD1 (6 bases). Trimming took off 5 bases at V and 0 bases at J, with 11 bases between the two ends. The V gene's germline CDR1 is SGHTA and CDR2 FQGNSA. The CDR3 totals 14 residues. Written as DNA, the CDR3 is TGTGCCAGCAGCCTAGGGGGAGTCTCCTACGAGCAGTACTTC. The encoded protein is CASSLGGVSYEQYF.

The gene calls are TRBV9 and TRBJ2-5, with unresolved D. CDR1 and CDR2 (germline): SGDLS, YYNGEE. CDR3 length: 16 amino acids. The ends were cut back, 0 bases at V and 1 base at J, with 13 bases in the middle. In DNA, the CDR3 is TGTGCCAGCAGCGTAGCCCTAGGACGGACCCAAGAGACCCAGTACTTC. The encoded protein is CASSVALGRTQETQYF. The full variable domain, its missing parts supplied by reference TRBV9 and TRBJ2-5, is DSGVTQTPKHLITATGQRVTLRCSPRSGDLSVYWYQQSLDQGLQFLIQYYNGEERAKGNILERFSAQQFPDLHSELNLSSLELGDSALYFCASSVALGRTQETQYFGPGTRLLVL.

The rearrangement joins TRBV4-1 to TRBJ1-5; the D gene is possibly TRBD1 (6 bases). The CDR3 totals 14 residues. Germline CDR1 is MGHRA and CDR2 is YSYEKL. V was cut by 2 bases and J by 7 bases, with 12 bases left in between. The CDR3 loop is CASSQPGVGQPQHF. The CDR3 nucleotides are TGCGCCAGCAGCCAACCAGGGGTCGGGCAGCCCCAGCATTTT.

The CDR3 protein is CASSKTGQPYGYTF. DNA of the CDR3: TGTGCCAGCAGTAAAACGGGACAGCCCTATGGCTACACCTTC. J is TRBJ1-2 and V is TRBV27; TRBD1 agrees at 7 bases. This CDR3 comprises 14 residues. The V and J ends lost 5 bases and 4 bases, in that order; junction bases with no gene match: 7. Germline V gene sequence: CDR1 MNHEY, CDR2 SMNVEV (reference sequence).

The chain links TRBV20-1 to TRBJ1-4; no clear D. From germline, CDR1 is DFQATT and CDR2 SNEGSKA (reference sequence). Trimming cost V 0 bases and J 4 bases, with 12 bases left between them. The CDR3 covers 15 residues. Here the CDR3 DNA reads TGCAGTGCTAGAGATGTTCGGGCGGGTAATGAAAAACTGTTTTTT. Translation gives CSARDVRAGNEKLFF.

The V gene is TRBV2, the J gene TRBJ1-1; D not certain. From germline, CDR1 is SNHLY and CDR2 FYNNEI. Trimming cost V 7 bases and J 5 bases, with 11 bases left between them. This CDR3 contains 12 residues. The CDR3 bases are TGTGCCAGCATGTACAGACGGACTGAAGCTTTCTTT. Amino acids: CASMYRRTEAFF.

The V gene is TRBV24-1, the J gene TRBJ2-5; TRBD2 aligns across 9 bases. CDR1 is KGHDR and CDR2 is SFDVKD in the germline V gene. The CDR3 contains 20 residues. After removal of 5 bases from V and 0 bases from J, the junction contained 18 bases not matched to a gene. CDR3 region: CATSGGLAQSRLQYQETQYF. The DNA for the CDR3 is TGTGCCACCAGTGGGGGACTAGCCCAGTCAAGACTACAGTACCAAGAGACCCAGTACTTC.